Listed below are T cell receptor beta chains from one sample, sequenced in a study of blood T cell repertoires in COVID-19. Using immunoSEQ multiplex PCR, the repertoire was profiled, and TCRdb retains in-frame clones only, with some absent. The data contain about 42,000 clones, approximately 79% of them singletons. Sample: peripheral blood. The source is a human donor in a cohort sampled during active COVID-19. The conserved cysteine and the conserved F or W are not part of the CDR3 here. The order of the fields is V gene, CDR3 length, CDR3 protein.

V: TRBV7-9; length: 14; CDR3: ASSFSGGAGGGELF
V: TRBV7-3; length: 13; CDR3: ASSFSGEGGTEAF
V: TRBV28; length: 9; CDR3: AIDSLYGYT
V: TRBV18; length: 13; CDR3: ASSPTGQLNTEAF
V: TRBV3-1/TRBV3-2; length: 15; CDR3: ASSQWRLAGGTDTQY
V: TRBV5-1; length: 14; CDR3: ASGVLGGGTQETQY
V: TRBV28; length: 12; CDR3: ASSAWRENTEAF
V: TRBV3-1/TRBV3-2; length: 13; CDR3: ASSQDSGSGNTIY
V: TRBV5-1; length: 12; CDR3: ASTPQAGANVLT
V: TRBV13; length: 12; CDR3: ASSGGTSPNEQF
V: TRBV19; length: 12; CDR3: ASRGGTGASEQY
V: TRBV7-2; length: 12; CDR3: ASSLGPSLNIQY
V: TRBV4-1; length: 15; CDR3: ASSQDSWDSNNSPLH
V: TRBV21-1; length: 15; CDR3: ASILRPGLADQETQY
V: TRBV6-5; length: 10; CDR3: ASYSSGNTIY
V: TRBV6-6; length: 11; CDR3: ASSYDNRSPLH
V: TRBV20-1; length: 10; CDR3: SASVNDSPLH
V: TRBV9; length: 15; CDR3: ASSVQGAGQSYTEAF
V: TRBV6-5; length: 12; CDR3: ASSRLQSNTEAF
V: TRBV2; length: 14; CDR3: ASSSDRRPYNTEAF
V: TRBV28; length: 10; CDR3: ASRDRAQGYT
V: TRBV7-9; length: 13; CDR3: ASSIRQGASEKLF
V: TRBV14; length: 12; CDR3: ASSQDAGTGKKN
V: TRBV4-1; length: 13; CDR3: ASSQGTSGQETQY
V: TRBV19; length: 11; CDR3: ASSIQPDSGYT
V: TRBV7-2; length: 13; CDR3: ASSLEFRGGYEQY